This TCR beta chain was obtained from a study of blood T cells in healthy people across ages. Whole-study context: T cells yielded about one barcoded beta molecule per two cells through template switching.

The CDR3 length is 15 residues. Trimming removed 7 bases from V and 1 base from J, with 16 bases in between. Germline V lookup: CDR1 SGHTA, CDR2 FQGTGA. Next came a second PCR, run for about 7 to 12 cycles, which used a sample-barcoded 5' primer along with a J-beta primer mix. TCRdb re-called the 5' RACE reads with MiXCR, one entry per CDR3 protein. The sample comprises roughly 800,000 distinct CDR3 sequences, about three fifths of which are singletons, and 22% rests with the top ten. The receptor comes from a man in his thirties or forties in good health. Sequenced sample: blood. V is TRBV7-3 and J is TRBJ1-1; possibly TRBD1 for D (6 bases). The CDR3 bases are TGTGCCAGCACCTCTTCCGGGGGGCGGAACACTGAAGCTTTCTTT. Protein product: CASTSSGGRNTEAFF.